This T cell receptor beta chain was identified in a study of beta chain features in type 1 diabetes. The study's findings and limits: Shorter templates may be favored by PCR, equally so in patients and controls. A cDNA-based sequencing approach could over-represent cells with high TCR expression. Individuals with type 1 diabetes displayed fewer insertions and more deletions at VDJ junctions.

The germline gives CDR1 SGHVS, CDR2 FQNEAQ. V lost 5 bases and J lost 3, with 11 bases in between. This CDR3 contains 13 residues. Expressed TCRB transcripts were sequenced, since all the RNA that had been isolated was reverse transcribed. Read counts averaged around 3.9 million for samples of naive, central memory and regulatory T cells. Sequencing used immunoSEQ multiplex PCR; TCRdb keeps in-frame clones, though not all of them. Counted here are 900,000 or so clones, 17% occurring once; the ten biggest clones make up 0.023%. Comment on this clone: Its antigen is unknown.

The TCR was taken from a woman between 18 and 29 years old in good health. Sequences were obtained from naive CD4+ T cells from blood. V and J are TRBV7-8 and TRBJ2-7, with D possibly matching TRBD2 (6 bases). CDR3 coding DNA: TGTGCCAGCAGCGCCGGGAGTTACTACGAGCAGTACTTC. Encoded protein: CASSAGSYYEQYF.